This T cell receptor (beta chain) was sequenced for a study of T cells in localized non-small cell lung cancer. Study conclusions and caveats: The highest T cell clonality was in uninvolved adjacent lung, above tumor. Higher blood T cell density went with longer overall survival. There were a median around 60 of the top 100 tumor clones appearing in adjacent lung.

The method was immunoSEQ multiplex PCR; TCRdb's version includes in-frame clones alone and lacks a portion of them. The sample has approximately 31,000 clones, roughly 80% seen once. Comments on this clone: Its antigen is not identified. Other DNA sequences from this sample encode an identical CDR3 as well.

CDR1 MNHEY and CDR2 SVGAGI come from the germline V gene. This CDR3 has 14 residues. V dropped 5 bases and J dropped 1; count of bases not matched to a gene: 2. This receptor was taken from a male donor aged 60 or older with stage II squamous cell lung carcinoma. The V gene is TRBV6-5, the J gene TRBJ1-5; TRBD1 matches at 7 bases. The sample here was peripheral blood, taken before any cancer treatment. In DNA form, the CDR3 reads TGTGCCAGCAGTCCGGGACAGAGCAATCAGCCCCAGCATTTT. Encoded protein: CASSPGQSNQPQHF.